The present T cell receptor (beta chain) was sequenced within a study of T cell repertoires in cytomegalovirus infection. Overall study context: CMV infection and matching HLA type were both indicated by public TCR beta signatures.

From the reads, TCRdb called clonotypes with MiXCR, one entry per CDR3 protein. Here the sample spans about 89,000 distinct CDR3 sequences, approximately 30% being singletons. CDR3 length equals 17 residues. The germline V gene encodes CDR1 SGHRS and CDR2 YFSETQ. J lost 0 bases, V lost 4 bases, and 10 bases had no gene match. About this clonotype itself: The antigen is undetermined.

This material consisted of CD8+ T cells from cultured PBMCs, taken from culture after CMV antigen stimulation. The origin of this receptor is a human donor in good health (CMV status not recorded). Some clones in this sample may be carry-over from other donors' samples. The chain links TRBV5-1 to TRBJ1-1, with 9 positions matching TRBD1. Here the CDR3 reads CASSGWPGQGLNTEAFF. For the CDR3, the DNA is TGCGCCAGCAGCGGGTGGCCGGGACAGGGTTTGAACACTGAAGCTTTCTTT.